A single sample gave rise to the 29 T cell receptor beta chains below, sequenced in a study of shared clonotypes between healthy human individuals. TCRdb's table, derived via immunoSEQ multiplex PCR, lists solely in-frame clones and lacks some. The sample carries 500,000 to 550,000 clones, roughly 95% recorded once. Sequenced input: naive CD4+ T cells sorted from blood. Indicated subset: CD45RA+ positively selected. All receptors derive from a woman in her 30s in good health.

This sequence joins TRBV28 and TRBJ2-7; TRBD2 matches at 16 bases. The V gene end was trimmed by 6 bases and the J gene end by 1 base; junction bases not matched to a gene: 9. The CDR3 loop spans 18 amino acids. From germline, CDR1 is MDHEN and CDR2 SYDVKM. For the CDR3, the DNA is TGTGCCAGCAGCCCCTCGGGACTAGCGGGAGGGCAATCCTACGAGCAGTACTTC. Translated, it gives CASSPSGLAGGQSYEQYF.

This chain uses TRBV10-3 with TRBJ2-1, with 9 positions matching TRBD2. The CDR3 length is 16 residues. V gave up 4 bases and J gave up 8 bases; unmatched junction bases: 12. Germline CDR1 is ENHRY and CDR2 is SYGVKD. CDR3 nucleotides: TGTGCCATCAGTGGGGCCGTGGTAGCGGGAGTAGATGAGCAGTTCTTC. Its protein is CAISGAVVAGVDEQFF.

The chain recombines TRBV5-4 with TRBJ2-3; a possible D gene is TRBD1 (5 bases). Trimming pared 4 bases from V and 2 bases from J, leaving 8 bases between. The germline V gene has CDR1 SGHNT and CDR2 YYREEE (reference sequence). This CDR3 has 13 residues. CDR3 sequence: CASSLTDTDTQYF. CDR3 sequence (DNA): TGTGCCAGCAGCCTGACAGACACAGATACGCAGTATTTT.

This sequence joins TRBV10-3 and TRBJ2-5, with TRBD1 matching 7 bases. CDR3 length: 13 residues. From germline, CDR1 is ENHRY and CDR2 SYGVKD. The trim removed 6 bases at V and 4 bases at J, leaving 5 bases unmatched. CDR3 residues: CAIRGTVGETQYF. The DNA for the CDR3 is TGTGCCATCAGAGGGACAGTAGGAGAGACCCAGTACTTC.

The genes are TRBV19 and TRBJ1-6; no clear D. This CDR3 region has 14 residues. V lost 5 bases, J lost 0 bases, and 5 bases lay in between. Germline CDR1 is LNHDA and CDR2 is SQIVND (reference sequence). CDR3 sequence (DNA): TGTGCCAGTAGTGCGAGCTCCTATAATTCACCCCTCCACTTT. Protein sequence: CASSASSYNSPLHF.

This clone was found a few times. V and J are TRBV7-2 and TRBJ1-3; a possible D gene is TRBD1 (5 bases). CDR1 SGHTA and CDR2 FQGNSA come from the germline V gene. Trimming took off 2 bases at V and 3 bases at J, with 8 bases between the two ends. This CDR3 has 14 amino acids. The CDR3 DNA follows: TGTGCCAGCAGCTTATTCAGGGATGGAAACACCATATATTTT. It translates to CASSLFRDGNTIYF.

This clone showed up just once. The chain links TRBV29-1 to TRBJ2-4; 12 nucleotides agree with TRBD2. Germline V gene lookup returns CDR1 SQVTM and CDR2 ANQGSEA. CDR3 length: 14 residues. Unmatched junction bases numbered 4, after V lost 3 bases and J lost 7 bases. CDR3 coding DNA: TGCAGCGTTGAGACTAGCGGGAGCAGGAACATTCAGTACTTC. Encoded protein: CSVETSGSRNIQYF.

This clone was counted a few times. The chain combines TRBV5-5 with TRBJ1-4; D not resolved. Trimming stripped 7 bases from V and 8 bases from J, with 6 bases between. Germline CDR1 is SGHKS and CDR2 is YYEKEE (reference sequence). This CDR3 spans 10 amino acids. Here the CDR3 reads CASASEKLFF. In DNA, the CDR3 is TGTGCCAGCGCTAGCGAAAAACTGTTTTTT. Looking up the rest from reference TRBV5-5 and TRBJ1-4 gives the full variable domain: DAGVTQSPTHLIKTRGQQVTLRCSPISGHKSVSWYQQVLGQGPQFIFQYYEKEERGRGNFPDRFSARQFPNYSSELNVNALLLGDSALYLCASASEKLFFGSGTQLSVL.

CDR3 residues: CASSLWDRVHEQYF. CDR3 in DNA: TGCGCCAGCAGCTTGTGGGACAGGGTACACGAGCAGTACTTC. V gene TRBV5-1 combines with J gene TRBJ2-7; 9 positions match TRBD1. Germline V gene data show CDR1 as SGHRS and CDR2 as YFSETQ. The CDR3 loop spans 14 amino acids. J gave up 5 bases and V 1 base, and 4 bases lay outside the gene matches.

The chain employs TRBV2 and TRBJ1-5; D is unresolved. This CDR3 spans 14 amino acids. The germline V and J ends were trimmed by 6 bases and 6 bases, with 15 bases remaining between them. Germline V CDR1 and CDR2: SNHLY, FYNNEI. CDR3 loop: CASRSRANSQPQHF. The CDR3, as DNA: TGTGCCAGCAGGAGCCGAGCTAACTCTCAGCCCCAGCATTTT.

The rearrangement links TRBV6-1 to TRBJ2-7; D perhaps matches TRBD1 (5 bases). The CDR3 consists of 14 residues. From germline, CDR1 is MNHNS and CDR2 SASEGT. The germline V and J ends were trimmed by 6 bases and 1 base, with 13 bases remaining between them. This chain's CDR3 is CASRPTEVSYEQYF. CDR3 in DNA: TGTGCCAGCAGGCCGACAGAAGTTTCCTACGAGCAGTACTTC.

This clone appeared once. V gene TRBV19 combines with J gene TRBJ2-2; 12 bases fit TRBD1. The CDR3 is 16 amino acids. Germline V lookup: CDR1 LNHDA, CDR2 SQIVND (reference sequence). V lost 7 bases to trimming and J lost 8 bases; unmatched junction nucleotides: 11. CDR3 coding DNA: TGTGCCAGTAACACCCCGGGACAGGGGGCGCGTGGGGAGCTGTTTTTT. Its protein is CASNTPGQGARGELFF.

The chain couples TRBV7-8 to TRBJ2-7; D might be TRBD2 (5 bases). Between the trimmed V and J ends, which lost 4 bases and 2 bases, there was a span of 12 bases. The CDR3 consists of 14 residues. Germline V gene data show CDR1 as SGHVS and CDR2 as FQNEAQ. CDR3 in amino acids: CASSSLGGPYEQYF. DNA for the CDR3: TGTGCCAGCAGCTCTCTTGGAGGTCCCTACGAGCAGTACTTC. Full variable domain (missing parts from reference TRBV7-8 and TRBJ2-7): GAGVSQSPRYKVAKRGQDVALRCDPISGHVSLFWYQQALGQGPEFLTYFQNEAQLDKSGLPSDRFFAERPEGSVSTLKIQRTQQEDSAVYLCASSSLGGPYEQYFGPGTRLTVT.

This clone has more than one count but fewer than ten. The CDR3 nucleotides read TGTGCCAGCAGTGAGGGAGGGGCTGAAGCTTTCTTT. It yields the protein CASSEGGAEAFF. The chain combines TRBV2 with TRBJ1-1; D is possibly TRBD1 (5 bases). Between the trimmed V and J ends, which lost 3 bases and 6 bases, there was a span of 8 bases. Germline V gene data show CDR1 as SNHLY and CDR2 as FYNNEI. The CDR3 totals 12 residues. Full variable domain (outside the CDR3, taken from reference TRBV2 and TRBJ1-1): EPEVTQTPSHQVTQMGQEVILRCVPISNHLYFYWYRQILGQKVEFLVSFYNNEISEKSEIFDDQFSVERPDGSNFTLKIRSTKLEDSAMYFCASSEGGAEAFFGQGTRLTVV.

The CDR3, as DNA: TGTGCCAGCAGCTTAGAGCCCAGTAACACCGGGGAGCTGTTTTTT. It yields the protein CASSLEPSNTGELFF. The chain is built from TRBV7-9 and TRBJ2-2; D ambiguous. Trimming left V 1 base short and J 2 bases short, with 8 bases between. Germline-derived CDR1 and CDR2 are SEHNR and FQNEAQ (reference sequence). The CDR3 loop spans 15 amino acids.

The rearrangement links TRBV9 to TRBJ1-5; D is possibly TRBD1 (5 bases). The CDR3 is 15 residues long. CDR1 and CDR2 (germline): SGDLS, YYNGEE. The ends were cut back, 0 bases at V and 3 bases at J, with 10 bases in the middle. The DNA of the CDR3 is TGTGCCAGCAGCGTAGAAGACAGACCCAATCAGCCCCAGCATTTT. Protein sequence: CASSVEDRPNQPQHF.

The chain couples TRBV29-1 to TRBJ1-2; tentative D call: TRBD1 (5 bases). Germline lookup yields CDR1 SQVTM and CDR2 ANQGSEA. The V gene lost 4 bases and the J gene lost 2 bases, with 14 bases spanning the gap. The CDR3 sequence is 14 residues long. DNA of the CDR3: TGCAGCGTTGTTGCGGGGGGGAAGAACTATGGCTACACCTTC. It codes for CSVVAGGKNYGYTF.

The chain has TRBV11-3 and TRBJ2-1; D is possibly TRBD2 (5 bases). The germline gives CDR1 SGHNT, CDR2 YENEEA. Trimming shortened V by 5 bases and J by 4 bases, and 12 bases separated the two germline ends. The CDR3 is 14 residues long. Here the CDR3 DNA reads TGTGCCAGCAGCCCCTCTAGCCTATACAATGAGCAGTTCTTC. This codes for CASSPSSLYNEQFF.

The chain uses TRBV20-1 and TRBJ2-1; D is ambiguous. Trimming cost V 3 bases and J 10 bases, with 7 bases left between them. The CDR3 has 10 residues. Per the germline V gene, CDR1 is DFQATT and CDR2 is SNEGSKA (reference sequence). The CDR3 here is CSASVAEQFF. The CDR3 DNA reads as TGCAGTGCTAGTGTTGCCGAGCAGTTCTTC.

To note about this clone: This same CDR3 is encoded by further DNA sequences in the sample. The chain uses TRBV19 and TRBJ2-5; D gene ambiguous. The V and J ends lost 3 bases and 5 bases respectively, with 4 bases between them. Germline CDR1 and CDR2: LNHDA and SQIVND (reference sequence). The CDR3 spans 11 residues. The CDR3: CASSIEETQYF. CDR3 in DNA: TGTGCCAGTAGTATTGAGGAGACCCAGTACTTC.

The chain employs TRBV2 and TRBJ1-2; TRBD1 matches at 7 bases. The CDR3 spans 14 residues. Germline V gene sequence: CDR1 SNHLY, CDR2 FYNNEI. V trimming: 7 bases; J trimming: 8 bases; junction bases outside the gene matches: 13. CDR3 in DNA: TGTGCCAGCATCCAGGAGAGACAGGGAAGAGGCTACACCTTC. The encoded protein is CASIQERQGRGYTF.

This rearrangement joins TRBV28 to TRBJ2-5, with 10 bases lining up with TRBD1. The germline V gene encodes CDR1 MDHEN and CDR2 SYDVKM. CDR3 length: 15 amino acids. The J segment lost 5 bases and the V segment lost 2 bases, leaving 5 bases of the junction unmatched. The CDR3 bases are TGTGCCAGCAGTTTAGGGACAGGGGTTCCGGAGACCCAGTACTTC. Residues: CASSLGTGVPETQYF.

The genes are TRBV28 and TRBJ1-1, with TRBD1 as a possible D gene (5 bases). Germline-derived CDR1 and CDR2 are MDHEN and SYDVKM. This CDR3 region has 13 residues. Trimming took 1 base from V and 10 from J, leaving 13 bases between them. The CDR3 region is CASSLSGISVAFF. In DNA, the CDR3 is TGTGCCAGCAGTTTATCAGGGATCTCCGTAGCTTTCTTT.

V usage is TRBV5-1 and J usage is TRBJ2-7; 12 positions match TRBD2. Germline V lookup: CDR1 SGHRS, CDR2 YFSETQ. The J segment lost 7 bases and the V segment lost 4 bases, leaving 6 bases of the junction unmatched. The CDR3 sequence is 14 residues long. The CDR3 loop is CASSETSGSKEQYF. The CDR3 DNA reads TGCGCCAGCAGCGAGACTAGCGGGAGTAAGGAGCAGTACTTC.

CDR3 in amino acids: CASSPTLAGGPRDTQYF. As DNA, the CDR3 is TGTGCCAGCAGTCCCACCCTAGCGGGAGGGCCAAGAGATACGCAGTATTTT. The gene calls are TRBV28 and TRBJ2-3; 12 bases match TRBD2. The V gene's germline CDR1 is MDHEN and CDR2 SYDVKM. This CDR3 has 17 amino acids. The ends lost 5 bases at V and 5 bases at J; junction bases unmatched: 11.

This chain connects TRBV7-3 to TRBJ2-4, with 8 bases aligning to TRBD1. The germline CDR1 and CDR2 sequences are SGHTA and FQGTGA. This CDR3 region has 13 residues. The V gene end was trimmed by 5 bases and the J gene end by 9 bases; junction bases not matched to a gene: 6. The CDR3 loop reads CASSQAQGAIQYF. The CDR3 region has the DNA TGTGCCAGCAGCCAAGCCCAGGGGGCCATTCAGTACTTC.

The rearrangement links TRBV28 to TRBJ1-3; D not resolved. Looked up from germline, CDR1 is MDHEN and CDR2 is SYDVKM. The germline V and J ends were trimmed by 6 bases and 4 bases, with 7 bases remaining between them. This CDR3 spans 12 amino acids. CDR3 protein: CASSLTGNTIYF. Here the CDR3 DNA reads TGTGCCAGCAGCCTCACCGGAAACACCATATATTTT.

The chain recombines TRBV29-1 with TRBJ2-3; D assignment may be TRBD1 or TRBD2 (5 bases each). Germline assignment: CDR1 SQVTM and CDR2 ANQGSEA. The V and J ends lost 1 base and 10 bases respectively, with 12 bases between them. This CDR3 contains 12 residues. As DNA, the CDR3 is TGCAGCGTTGAAGTCGTGGGGGTTGCGCAGTATTTT. Translation gives CSVEVVGVAQYF.

CDR3 nucleotides: TGTGCCAGCAGGCAAGTCCACGAGCAGTACTTC. Encoded protein: CASRQVHEQYF. The rearrangement links TRBV27 to TRBJ2-7; D gene unclear. This CDR3 spans 11 amino acids. Trimming took 6 bases from V and 5 from J, leaving 8 bases between them. Germline V gives CDR1 MNHEY, CDR2 SMNVEV (reference sequence).